The 14 T cell receptor beta chains given below trace back to one sample, sequenced in a study of PD-1 blockade in classical Hodgkin lymphoma. TCRdb's copy holds only in-frame clones and misses some; the assay was immunoSEQ multiplex PCR. The table includes roughly 20,000 clones, about four fifths detected once. Time point specified: newly diagnosed, previously untreated cHL patient sample. Researchers report purifying CD4+ T cells from thawed PBMCs by magnetic negative selection. Sequencing was performed on CD4+ T cells from blood. The receptor set was obtained from a human donor with classical Hodgkin lymphoma.

The chain joins TRBV2 to TRBJ2-7; possibly TRBD2 for D (6 bases). The CDR3 is 13 residues long. CDR1 is SNHLY and CDR2 is FYNNEI in the germline V gene. Trimming took off 6 bases at V and 3 bases at J, with 12 bases between the two ends. The CDR3 region is CASRRDFDYEQYF. The CDR3 DNA follows: TGTGCCAGCAGGCGGGACTTTGACTACGAGCAGTACTTC.

This chain connects TRBV11-2 to TRBJ2-2; D may correspond to TRBD1 or TRBD2 (5 bases each). The CDR3 length is 15 residues. V lost 1 base to trimming and J lost 0 bases, with 6 bases between them. Germline loops: CDR1 SGHAT, CDR2 FQNNGV. DNA of the CDR3: TGTGCCAGCAGCTTAGTGGGGGCGAACACCGGGGAGCTGTTTTTT. Encoded protein: CASSLVGANTGELFF.

The chain carries TRBV2 and TRBJ2-1; 7 bases agree with TRBD2. The germline V gene encodes CDR1 SNHLY and CDR2 FYNNEI. Trimming cost V 7 bases and J 7 bases; bases outside gene matches: 4. The CDR3 is 12 residues long. CDR3 sequence: CASTGEGNEQFF. CDR3 DNA: TGTGCCAGCACGGGGGAGGGGAATGAGCAGTTCTTC. Using reference TRBV2 and TRBJ2-1 for the parts outside the CDR3, the full variable domain is EPEVTQTPSHQVTQMGQEVILRCVPISNHLYFYWYRQILGQKVEFLVSFYNNEISEKSEIFDDQFSVERPDGSNFTLKIRSTKLEDSAMYFCASTGEGNEQFFGPGTRLTVL.

The chain has TRBV6-5 and TRBJ1-1, with 7 bases identical to TRBD1. CDR3 length equals 15 residues. The V gene end was trimmed by 0 bases and the J gene end by 4 bases; junction bases not matched to a gene: 5. Germline-derived CDR1 and CDR2 are MNHEY and SVGAGI. The CDR3 loop reads CASSYSTGLSTEAFF. The CDR3 region has the DNA TGTGCCAGCAGTTACTCGACAGGGCTCAGCACTGAAGCTTTCTTT.

The chain links TRBV28 to TRBJ1-6; D call uncertain. Germline V gene lookup returns CDR1 MDHEN and CDR2 SYDVKM. The CDR3 sequence is 14 residues long. V lost 6 bases, J lost 0 bases, and 6 bases lay in between. As DNA, the CDR3 is TGTGCCAGCAGGACAAGCTCCTATAATTCACCCCTCCACTTT. Its translation: CASRTSSYNSPLHF.

J is TRBJ1-4 and V is TRBV5-4; the D is unclear. Germline values: CDR1 SGHNT, CDR2 YYREEE (reference sequence). V dropped 2 bases and J dropped 4 bases, with 12 bases sitting between them. This CDR3 is built from 15 residues. The CDR3 loop is CASSFSSQLNEKLFF. CDR3 nucleotides: TGTGCCAGCAGCTTTAGTTCGCAGCTTAATGAAAAACTGTTTTTT.

The chain is built from TRBV4-1 and TRBJ2-2; D ambiguous. The germline CDR1 and CDR2 sequences are MGHRA and YSYEKL. There are 12 residues in the CDR3. Trimming stripped 2 bases from V and 5 bases from J, with 3 bases between. For the CDR3, the DNA is TGCGCCAGCAGCCAATTGACCGGGGAGCTGTTTTTT. It specifies CASSQLTGELFF.

This rearrangement joins TRBV5-4 to TRBJ2-1, with D hard to call. The CDR3 has 13 residues. V was cut by 8 bases and J by 3 bases, with 12 bases left in between. From germline, CDR1 is SGHNT and CDR2 YYREEE (reference sequence). This CDR3 is CARLGPVYNEQFF. CDR3 coding DNA: TGTGCCAGATTGGGCCCTGTCTACAATGAGCAGTTCTTC.

This chain links TRBV7-3 with TRBJ2-5; D is unresolved. The germline V gene encodes CDR1 SGHTA and CDR2 FQGTGA. The CDR3 spans 13 residues. V lost 1 base, J lost 5 bases, and 8 bases lay in between. The chain's CDR3 is CASSLKGIETQYF. The CDR3 coding sequence is TGTGCCAGCAGCTTAAAAGGGATCGAGACCCAGTACTTC.

This clone has only one observation. The chain recombines TRBV7-9 with TRBJ1-2; weak D call: TRBD1 (6 bases). The germline V gene has CDR1 SEHNR and CDR2 FQNEAQ (reference sequence). Trimming left V 5 bases short and J 5 bases short, with 18 bases between. The length of the CDR3 is 15 residues. The CDR3 bases are TGTGCCAGCAGCACAGAGGTAGGCAGGGGTTATGGCTACACCTTC. Protein: CASSTEVGRGYGYTF.

This clone was seen a handful of times. The chain uses TRBV28 and TRBJ2-5; no clear D. Trimming stripped 2 bases from V and 5 bases from J, with 6 bases between. Germline CDR1 and CDR2: MDHEN and SYDVKM. The CDR3 is 12 amino acids. CDR3: CASSLGPETQYF. The CDR3 bases are TGTGCCAGCAGTTTAGGTCCTGAGACCCAGTACTTC.

This chain uses TRBV19 with TRBJ1-3, with TRBD1 as a possible D gene (5 bases). The V and J ends lost 3 bases and 5 bases respectively, with 14 bases between them. The CDR3 is 15 residues long. The V gene's germline CDR1 is LNHDA and CDR2 SQIVND (reference sequence). DNA for the CDR3: TGTGCCAGTAGTATGCTAAGCGACAGACGAAACACCATATATTTT. Its protein is CASSMLSDRRNTIYF.

J is TRBJ2-1 and V is TRBV15; weak D call: TRBD2 (6 bases). Germline V gene lookup returns CDR1 LNHNV and CDR2 YYDKDF (reference sequence). V was clipped by 7 bases and J by 10 bases, with 17 bases between them. This CDR3 region has 13 residues. This chain's CDR3 is CATKAGYLIEQFF. The CDR3 nucleotides read TGTGCCACCAAAGCGGGTTACTTGATCGAGCAGTTCTTC.

This clone was picked up a small number of times. The sample carries other DNA sequences with the same CDR3. The V call is TRBV6-5, the J call TRBJ2-7; 10 nucleotides match TRBD1. Trimming cost V 6 bases and J 4 bases; bases outside gene matches: 6. CDR3 length: 14 amino acids. From germline, CDR1 is MNHEY and CDR2 SVGAGI. In DNA, the CDR3 is TGTGCCAGCAGCTTTGACAGGGGGCCGTACGAGCAGTACTTC. As protein: CASSFDRGPYEQYF.